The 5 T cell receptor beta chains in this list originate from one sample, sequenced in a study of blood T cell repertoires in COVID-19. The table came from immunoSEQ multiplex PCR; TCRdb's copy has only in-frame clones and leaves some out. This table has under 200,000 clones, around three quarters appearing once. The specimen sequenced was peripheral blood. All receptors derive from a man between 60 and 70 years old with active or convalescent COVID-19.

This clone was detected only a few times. The CDR3 coding sequence is TGTGCCAGCAGCCCCTCCAGGGGGCGCCTTGGAGGGAACACTGAAGCTTTCTTT. Translating gives CASSPSRGRLGGNTEAFF. V and J are TRBV4-2 and TRBJ1-1, with 8 nucleotides matching TRBD1. Germline trimming cut 4 bases from V and 1 base from J; bases unmatched to any gene: 14. Germline V gives CDR1 LGHNA, CDR2 YNFKEQ. CDR3 length: 18 residues.

The chain's CDR3 is CASSGSGGRYEQYF. DNA of the CDR3: TGTGCCAGCTCAGGATCTGGGGGCAGGTACGAGCAGTACTTC. The chain is built from TRBV18 and TRBJ2-7; D is perhaps TRBD1 (6 bases). Germline CDR1 KGHSH, CDR2 LQKENI. Trimming took 5 bases from V and 4 from J, leaving 15 bases between them. This CDR3 region has 14 residues. Using reference TRBV18 and TRBJ2-7 for the parts outside the CDR3, the full variable domain is NAGVMQNPRHLVRRRGQEARLRCSPMKGHSHVYWYRQLPEEGLKFMVYLQKENIIDESGMPKERFSAEFPKEGPSILRIQQVVRGDSAAYFCASSGSGGRYEQYFGPGTRLTVT.

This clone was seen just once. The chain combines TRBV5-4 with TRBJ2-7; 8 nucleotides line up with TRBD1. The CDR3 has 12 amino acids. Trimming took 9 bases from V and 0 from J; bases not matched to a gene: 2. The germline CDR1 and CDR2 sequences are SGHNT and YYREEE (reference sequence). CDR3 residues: CATTGGSYEQYF. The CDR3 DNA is TGTGCCACCACAGGGGGCTCCTACGAGCAGTACTTC.

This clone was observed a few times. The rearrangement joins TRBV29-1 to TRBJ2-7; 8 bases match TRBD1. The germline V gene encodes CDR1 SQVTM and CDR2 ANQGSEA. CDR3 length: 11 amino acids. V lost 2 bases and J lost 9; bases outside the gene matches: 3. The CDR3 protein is CSVENRGVQYF. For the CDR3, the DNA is TGCAGCGTTGAAAACAGGGGGGTGCAGTACTTC.

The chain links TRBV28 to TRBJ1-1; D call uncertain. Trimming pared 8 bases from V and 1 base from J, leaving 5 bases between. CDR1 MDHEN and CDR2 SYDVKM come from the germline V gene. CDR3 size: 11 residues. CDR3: CASRRNTEAFF. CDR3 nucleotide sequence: TGTGCCAGCCGGAGGAACACTGAAGCTTTCTTT.